The 23 T cell receptor beta chains below come from one sample, sequenced in a study of blood T cell repertoires in COVID-19. Some clones are missing from TCRdb's copy, which holds only in-frame ones; the method was immunoSEQ multiplex PCR. The sample holds about 94,000 clones, about nine tenths seen once. Sequencing was performed on peripheral blood. These receptors came from a woman of 80 years or more with acute or convalescent COVID-19.

The V gene is TRBV13, the J gene TRBJ2-6; TRBD2 might be the D (5 bases). Germline-derived CDR1 and CDR2 are PRHDT and FYEKMQ (reference sequence). CDR3 length: 17 amino acids. Trimming took 2 bases from V and 2 from J, leaving 13 bases between them. CDR3 in amino acids: CASSLRGLTAGANVLTF. The CDR3, as DNA: TGTGCCAGCAGCTTAAGAGGACTGACCGCTGGGGCCAACGTCCTGACTTTC.

The V call is TRBV30, the J call TRBJ2-1, with 8 bases fitting TRBD2. V shed 5 bases and J 5 bases; nucleotides not matched to a gene: 8. Germline V lookup: CDR1 GTSNPN, CDR2 SVGIG (reference sequence). This CDR3 comprises 14 residues. CDR3 loop: CAWGLAGSHNEQFF. CDR3 DNA: TGTGCCTGGGGTTTAGCGGGATCCCACAATGAGCAGTTCTTC.

The V gene is TRBV27, the J gene TRBJ2-1, with 7 bases that match TRBD2. CDR3 length equals 20 residues. Germline V lookup: CDR1 MNHEY, CDR2 SMNVEV (reference sequence). V shed 2 bases, J shed 0 bases, and the junction held 16 bases outside the gene matches. This CDR3 reads CASSLMGSGTTKSSYNEQFF. In DNA form, the CDR3 reads TGTGCCAGCAGTTTAATGGGGAGCGGGACTACCAAGAGCTCCTACAATGAGCAGTTCTTC.

This chain links TRBV7-2 with TRBJ1-1; 8 bases are shared with TRBD1. The germline V gene encodes CDR1 SGHTA and CDR2 FQGNSA. The V and J ends lost 1 base and 9 bases, in that order; junction bases with no gene match: 7. This CDR3 contains 14 residues. The CDR3 here is CASSLDGQGLKAFF. CDR3 sequence (DNA): TGTGCCAGCAGCTTAGACGGACAGGGCCTTAAAGCTTTCTTT.

The V gene is TRBV3-1 (or the pseudogene TRBV3-2), the J gene TRBJ1-6, with D hard to call. This CDR3 contains 12 residues. With 2 bases removed from V and 7 bases from J, the gap between germline ends came to 3 bases. CDR1 and CDR2 from the germline V gene are LGHDT and YNNKEL (reference sequence). In DNA, the CDR3 is TGTGCCAGCAGCCAAATAAATTCACCCCTCCACTTT. It yields the protein CASSQINSPLHF.

The chain joins TRBV24-1 to TRBJ2-2, with TRBD1 as a possible D gene (5 bases). V lost 6 bases, J lost 6 bases, and 10 bases lay in between. Per germline, CDR1 KGHDR and CDR2 SFDVKD. The CDR3 has 13 residues. DNA for the CDR3: TGTGCCACCAGTCGAAGGGGTTCCGGGGAGCTGTTTTTT. Residues: CATSRRGSGELFF.

V and J are TRBV2 and TRBJ1-2; 11 nucleotides line up with TRBD1. In germline, CDR1 is SNHLY, CDR2 FYNNEI. V gave up 6 bases and J gave up 6 bases; unmatched junction bases: 3. The CDR3 contains 13 residues. The CDR3 region is CASRGTGGNGYTF. DNA of the CDR3: TGTGCCAGCAGGGGGACAGGGGGAAATGGCTACACCTTC.

This clone has only one observation. V and J are TRBV9 and TRBJ2-2; D is possibly TRBD2 (6 bases). This CDR3 region has 14 residues. The V and J ends lost 6 bases and 3 bases respectively, with 12 bases between them. Germline V CDR1 and CDR2: SGDLS, YYNGEE. CDR3 loop: CASNAGSHTGELFF. The DNA for the CDR3 is TGTGCCAGCAACGCGGGATCACACACCGGGGAGCTGTTTTTT.

V is TRBV5-7 and J is TRBJ1-5; 9 bases line up with TRBD1. TRBV5-7 falls under the ORF class, with uncertain function. Germline trimming cut 4 bases from V and 6 bases from J; bases unmatched to any gene: 11. This CDR3 has 16 residues. The CDR3 region is CASSIPRGTGFQPQHF. The CDR3 DNA is TGTGCCAGCAGCATCCCGCGCGGGACAGGGTTTCAGCCCCAGCATTTT.

The V and J genes are TRBV7-2 and TRBJ1-2, with 7 bases fitting TRBD1. The germline V gene encodes CDR1 SGHTA and CDR2 FQGNSA. The junction had 3 bases not matched to a gene; V was cut back by 0 bases and J by 2 bases. The CDR3 extends over 15 amino acids. The CDR3 DNA follows: TGTGCCAGCAGCTTAGCAGGGGGCCAAAACTATGGCTACACCTTC. Its protein is CASSLAGGQNYGYTF.

The V and J genes are TRBV6-5 and TRBJ2-1, with D perhaps TRBD2 (5 bases). V lost 0 bases to trimming and J lost 5 bases, with 11 bases between them. Germline V gene data show CDR1 as MNHEY and CDR2 as SVGAGI. This CDR3 region has 15 residues. Here the CDR3 reads CASSYSGLTNNEQFF. CDR3 nucleotides: TGTGCCAGCAGTTACTCCGGACTTACCAACAATGAGCAGTTCTTC.

J is TRBJ1-3 and V is TRBV3-1 (or the pseudogene TRBV3-2); TRBD1 is a possible D gene (5 bases). Between the trimmed V and J ends, which lost 6 bases and 0 bases, there was a span of 9 bases. CDR1 is LGHDT, CDR2 YNNKEL, per germline (reference sequence). CDR3 length equals 14 residues. CDR3 coding DNA: TGTGCCAGCAGACGGGACTTCTCTGGAAACACCATATATTTT. It codes for CASRRDFSGNTIYF.

The gene calls are TRBV4-3 and TRBJ1-6; a possible D gene is TRBD1 (5 bases). CDR3 length equals 16 residues. Trimming left V 4 bases short and J 9 bases short, with 19 bases between. Germline CDR1 LGHNA, CDR2 YSLEER. The CDR3 DNA reads as TGCGCCAGCAGCCCTGCAATGGGGGGTCGGGGTTCACCCCTCCACTTT. Translation: CASSPAMGGRGSPLHF.

This clone was detected only once. This CDR3 is also generated by other DNA sequences in the sample. J is TRBJ1-1 and V is TRBV7-6; no clear D gene. The CDR3 has 13 residues. V was cut by 1 base and J by 1 base, with 4 bases left in between. CDR1 SGHVS and CDR2 FNYEAQ come from the germline V gene. The CDR3 here is CASSLGQNTEAFF. CDR3 in DNA: TGTGCCAGCAGCTTAGGACAGAACACTGAAGCTTTCTTT.

This chain joins TRBV5-1 and TRBJ1-1; 10 nucleotides align to TRBD1. Germline CDR1 reads SGHRS; CDR2 reads YFSETQ. J lost 1 base, V lost 8 bases, and 5 bases had no gene match. This CDR3 region has 14 residues. CDR3 coding DNA: TGCGCCAGTTACCGGGACAGGGGGAACACTGAAGCTTTCTTT. Protein: CASYRDRGNTEAFF.

The chain couples TRBV6-2 or TRBV6-3 to TRBJ2-5; 10 bases fit TRBD2. The trim removed 6 bases at V and 0 bases at J, leaving 4 bases unmatched. This CDR3 spans 15 amino acids. In germline, CDR1 is MNHEY, CDR2 SVGEGT. CDR3 amino acids: CASSLAGEHQETQYF. Here the CDR3 DNA reads TGTGCCAGCAGCCTAGCGGGGGAACACCAAGAGACCCAGTACTTC.

The chain is built from TRBV29-1 and TRBJ1-5, with TRBD1 matching over 8 bases. CDR1 is SQVTM, CDR2 ANQGSEA, per germline. The V and J ends lost 3 bases and 4 bases, in that order; junction bases with no gene match: 2. This CDR3 comprises 13 residues. The CDR3 DNA reads as TGCAGCGTTGAGGGGACAGGTAATCAGCCCCAGCATTTT. Protein sequence: CSVEGTGNQPQHF. The variable domain in full, completed from reference TRBV29-1 and TRBJ1-5, reads SAVISQKPSRDICQRGTSLTIQCQVDSQVTMMFWYRQQPGQSLTLIATANQGSEATYESGFVIDKFPISRPNLTFSTLTVSNMSPEDSSIYLCSVEGTGNQPQHFGDGTRLSIL.

V usage is TRBV6-5 and J usage is TRBJ2-7; weak D call: TRBD1 (6 bases). V was pared by 10 bases and J by 0 bases, with 16 bases between. This CDR3 is built from 14 residues. The germline V gene has CDR1 MNHEY and CDR2 SVGAGI. CDR3 sequence reads: CAIHEQGSSYEQYF. In nucleotides, the CDR3 is TGTGCCATACATGAACAGGGCAGCTCCTACGAGCAGTACTTC.

The gene calls are TRBV4-3 and TRBJ2-5; TRBD2 is a possible D gene (5 bases). The CDR3 loop spans 14 amino acids. Germline-derived CDR1 and CDR2 are LGHNA and YSLEER. Trimming cost V 0 bases and J 3 bases, with 8 bases left between them. The CDR3 reads CASSQDTREETQYF. The CDR3 nucleotides are TGCGCCAGCAGCCAAGATACGCGGGAAGAGACCCAGTACTTC.

The V and J genes are TRBV6-5 and TRBJ1-2, with no clear D. Per germline, CDR1 MNHEY and CDR2 SVGAGI. The V and J ends lost 2 bases and 3 bases respectively, with 7 bases between them. The CDR3 spans 13 residues. The CDR3 loop reads CASSYAGDYGYTF. CDR3 nucleotides: TGTGCCAGCAGTTACGCCGGGGACTATGGCTACACCTTC.

The chain joins TRBV30 to TRBJ2-2; a weak D match, TRBD2 (6 bases). The CDR3 length is 15 residues. Trimming pared 4 bases from V and 4 bases from J, leaving 16 bases between. Germline CDR1 reads GTSNPN; CDR2 reads SVGIG (reference sequence). The CDR3: CAWIRGSGGTGELFF. The CDR3, as DNA: TGTGCCTGGATTCGGGGTAGCGGTGGCACCGGGGAGCTGTTTTTT.

This clone was recorded once. The rearrangement joins TRBV19 to TRBJ2-2; 8 bases map to TRBD2. CDR1 and CDR2 from the germline V gene are LNHDA and SQIVND (reference sequence). The CDR3 sequence is 15 residues long. With 5 bases clipped from V and 5 bases from J, the junction kept 7 bases outside the gene matches. This chain's CDR3 is CASSFSGIRTGELFF. The CDR3, as DNA: TGTGCCAGTAGTTTTAGCGGGATAAGGACCGGGGAGCTGTTTTTT.

The CDR3 protein is CASSPIEGLAGSSYEQYF. The DNA for the CDR3 is TGTGCCAGCAGTCCGATTGAAGGACTAGCGGGGAGCTCCTACGAGCAGTACTTC. This chain uses TRBV6-2 or TRBV6-3 with TRBJ2-7, with 12 bases that match TRBD2. V was clipped by 5 bases and J by 0 bases; unmatched bases: 11. CDR3 size: 18 residues. In germline, CDR1 is MNHEY, CDR2 SVGEGT.